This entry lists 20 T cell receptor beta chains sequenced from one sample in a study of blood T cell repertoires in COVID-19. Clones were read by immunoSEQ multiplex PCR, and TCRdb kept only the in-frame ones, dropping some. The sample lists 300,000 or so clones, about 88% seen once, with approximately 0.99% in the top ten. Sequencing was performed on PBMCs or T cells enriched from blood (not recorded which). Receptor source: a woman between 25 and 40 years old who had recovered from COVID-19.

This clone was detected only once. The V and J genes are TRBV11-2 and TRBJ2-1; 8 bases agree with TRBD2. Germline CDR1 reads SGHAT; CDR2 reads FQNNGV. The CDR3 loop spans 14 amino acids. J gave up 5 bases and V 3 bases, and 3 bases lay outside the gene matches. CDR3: CASSFGGAHNEQFF. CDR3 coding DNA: TGTGCCAGCAGCTTCGGGGGGGCCCACAATGAGCAGTTCTTC.

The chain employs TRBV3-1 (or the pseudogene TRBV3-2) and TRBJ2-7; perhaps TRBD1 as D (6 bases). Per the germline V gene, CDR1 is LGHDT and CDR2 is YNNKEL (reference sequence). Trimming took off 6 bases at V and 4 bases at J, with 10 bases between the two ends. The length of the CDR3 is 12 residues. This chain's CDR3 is CASSTGRYEQYF. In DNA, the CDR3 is TGTGCCAGCAGTACAGGGAGATACGAGCAGTACTTC.

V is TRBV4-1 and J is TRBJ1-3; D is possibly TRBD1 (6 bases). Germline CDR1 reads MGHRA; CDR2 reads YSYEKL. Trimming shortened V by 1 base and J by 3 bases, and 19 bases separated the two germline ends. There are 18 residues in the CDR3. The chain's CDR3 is CASSQVGGRGLLGNTIYF. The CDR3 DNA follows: TGCGCCAGCAGCCAAGTGGGGGGGCGGGGGCTTCTTGGAAACACCATATATTTT.

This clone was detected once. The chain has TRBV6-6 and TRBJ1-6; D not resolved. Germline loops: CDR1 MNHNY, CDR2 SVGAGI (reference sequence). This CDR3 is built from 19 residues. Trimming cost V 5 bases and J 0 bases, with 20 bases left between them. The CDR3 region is CASSQTGFQMISYNSPLHF. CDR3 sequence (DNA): TGTGCCAGCAGTCAGACCGGGTTTCAAATGATCTCCTATAATTCACCCCTCCACTTT.

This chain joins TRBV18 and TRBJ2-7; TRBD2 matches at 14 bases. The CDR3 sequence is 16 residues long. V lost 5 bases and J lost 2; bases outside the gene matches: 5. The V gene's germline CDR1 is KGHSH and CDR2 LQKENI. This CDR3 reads CASSATSGGVTYEQYF. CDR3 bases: TGTGCCAGCTCAGCGACTAGCGGGGGGGTCACCTACGAGCAGTACTTC.

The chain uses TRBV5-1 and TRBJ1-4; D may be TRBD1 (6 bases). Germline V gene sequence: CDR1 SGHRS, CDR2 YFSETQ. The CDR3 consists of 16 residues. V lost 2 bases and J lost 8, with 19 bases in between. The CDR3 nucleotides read TGCGCCAGCAGCTTTGGAACTCAGGGGAGTGGGGAAAAACTGTTTTTT. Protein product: CASSFGTQGSGEKLFF. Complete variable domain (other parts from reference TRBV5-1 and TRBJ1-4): KAGVTQTPRYLIKTRGQQVTLSCSPISGHRSVSWYQQTPGQGLQFLFEYFSETQRNKGNFPGRFSGRQFSNSRSEMNVSTLELGDSALYLCASSFGTQGSGEKLFFGSGTQLSVL.

CDR3 sequence (DNA): TGTGCCAGCAGTATTTATTCCGGTGTCACCAGGGGGGACACTGAAGCTTTCTTT. Translated, it gives CASSIYSGVTRGDTEAFF. This rearrangement joins TRBV27 to TRBJ1-1, with 7 bases identical to TRBD1. Germline trimming cut 5 bases from V and 3 bases from J; bases unmatched to any gene: 18. The germline V gene has CDR1 MNHEY and CDR2 SMNVEV (reference sequence). The CDR3 is 18 residues long.

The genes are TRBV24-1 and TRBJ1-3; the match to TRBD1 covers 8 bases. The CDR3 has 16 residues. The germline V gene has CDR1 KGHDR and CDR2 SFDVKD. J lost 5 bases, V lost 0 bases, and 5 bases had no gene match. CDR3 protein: CATSDLKDRERNTIYF. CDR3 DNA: TGTGCCACCAGTGATTTGAAGGACAGGGAGAGAAACACCATATATTTT.

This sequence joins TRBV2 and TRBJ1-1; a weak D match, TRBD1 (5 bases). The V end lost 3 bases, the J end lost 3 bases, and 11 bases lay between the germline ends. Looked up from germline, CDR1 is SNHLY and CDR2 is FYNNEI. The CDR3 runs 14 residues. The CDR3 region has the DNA TGTGCCAGCAGTGAGGGGGGGGGACACACTGAAGCTTTCTTT. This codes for CASSEGGGHTEAFF.

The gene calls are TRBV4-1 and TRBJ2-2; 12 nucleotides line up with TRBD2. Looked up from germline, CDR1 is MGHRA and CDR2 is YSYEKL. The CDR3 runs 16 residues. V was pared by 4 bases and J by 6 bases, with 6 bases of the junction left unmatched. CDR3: CASSPLLAGGPGELFF. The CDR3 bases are TGCGCCAGCAGCCCCCTCCTAGCGGGGGGGCCCGGGGAGCTGTTTTTT.

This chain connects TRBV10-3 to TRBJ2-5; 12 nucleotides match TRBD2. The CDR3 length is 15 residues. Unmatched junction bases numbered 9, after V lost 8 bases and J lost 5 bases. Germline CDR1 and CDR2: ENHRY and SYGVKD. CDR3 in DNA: TGTGCCATCCGACGACTAGCGGGGGACGGGGAGACCCAGTACTTC. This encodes CAIRRLAGDGETQYF.

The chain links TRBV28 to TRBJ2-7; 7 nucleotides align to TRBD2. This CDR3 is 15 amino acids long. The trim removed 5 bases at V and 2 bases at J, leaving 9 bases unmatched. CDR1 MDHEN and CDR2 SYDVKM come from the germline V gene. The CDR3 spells CASSPAQRGAYEQYF. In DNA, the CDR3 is TGTGCCAGCAGTCCCGCCCAGCGGGGAGCCTACGAGCAGTACTTC.

The CDR3 DNA sequence: TGTGCCAGCAGAACAGGGAGCACTGAAGCTTTCTTT. It yields the protein CASRTGSTEAFF. This chain connects TRBV5-6 to TRBJ1-1; D might be TRBD1 (6 bases). V was clipped by 5 bases and J by 4 bases, with 9 bases between them. The CDR3 runs to 12 residues. From germline, CDR1 is SGHDT and CDR2 YYEEEE.

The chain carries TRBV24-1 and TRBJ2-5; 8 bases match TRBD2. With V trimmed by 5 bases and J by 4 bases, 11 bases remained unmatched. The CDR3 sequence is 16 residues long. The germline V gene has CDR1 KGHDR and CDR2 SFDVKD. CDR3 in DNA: TGTGCCACCAGTGTCCACTACGCTGCGGGGGGAGAGACCCAGTACTTC. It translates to CATSVHYAAGGETQYF.

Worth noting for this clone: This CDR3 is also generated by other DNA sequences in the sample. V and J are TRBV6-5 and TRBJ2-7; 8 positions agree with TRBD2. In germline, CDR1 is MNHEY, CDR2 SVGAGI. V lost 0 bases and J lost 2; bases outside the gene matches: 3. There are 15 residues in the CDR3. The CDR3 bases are TGTGCCAGCAGTTACTCCGCGGGGGGTACCTACGAGCAGTACTTC. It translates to CASSYSAGGTYEQYF.

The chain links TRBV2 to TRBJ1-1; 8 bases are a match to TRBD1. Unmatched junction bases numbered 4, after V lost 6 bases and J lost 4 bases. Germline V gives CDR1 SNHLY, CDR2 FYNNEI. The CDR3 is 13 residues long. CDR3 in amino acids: CASRLTGGTEAFF. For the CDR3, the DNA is TGTGCCAGCAGATTAACAGGGGGCACTGAAGCTTTCTTT.

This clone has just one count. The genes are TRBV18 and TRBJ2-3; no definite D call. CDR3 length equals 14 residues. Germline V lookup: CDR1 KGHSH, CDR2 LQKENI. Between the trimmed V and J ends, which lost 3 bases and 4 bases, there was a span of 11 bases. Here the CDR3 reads CASSPIISADTQYF. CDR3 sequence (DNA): TGTGCCAGCTCACCCATTATTTCGGCAGATACGCAGTATTTT.

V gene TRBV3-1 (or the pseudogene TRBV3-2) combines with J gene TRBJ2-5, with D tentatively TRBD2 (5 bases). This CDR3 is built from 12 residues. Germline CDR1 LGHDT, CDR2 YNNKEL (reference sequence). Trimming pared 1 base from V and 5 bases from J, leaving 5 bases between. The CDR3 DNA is TGTGCCAGCAGCCAAGCGGGGGAGACCCAGTACTTC. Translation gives CASSQAGETQYF.

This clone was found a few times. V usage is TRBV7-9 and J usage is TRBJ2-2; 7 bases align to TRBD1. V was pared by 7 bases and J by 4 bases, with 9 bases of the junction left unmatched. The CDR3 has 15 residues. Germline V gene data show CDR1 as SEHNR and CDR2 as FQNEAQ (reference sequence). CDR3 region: CASIETGVGTGELFF. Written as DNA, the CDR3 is TGTGCCAGCATCGAAACAGGGGTTGGCACCGGGGAGCTGTTTTTT. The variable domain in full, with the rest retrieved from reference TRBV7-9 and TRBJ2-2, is DTGVSQNPRHKITKRGQNVTFRCDPISEHNRLYWYRQTLGQGPEFLTYFQNEAQLEKSRLLSDRFSAERPKGSFSTLEIQRTEQGDSAMYLCASIETGVGTGELFFGEGSRLTVL.

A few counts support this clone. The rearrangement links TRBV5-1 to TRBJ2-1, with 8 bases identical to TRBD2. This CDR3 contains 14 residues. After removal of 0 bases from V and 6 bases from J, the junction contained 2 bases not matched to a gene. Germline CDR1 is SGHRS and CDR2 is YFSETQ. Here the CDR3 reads CASSLVAGGNEQFF. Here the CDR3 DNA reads TGCGCCAGCAGCTTGGTGGCGGGGGGCAATGAGCAGTTCTTC.